A selection of T cell receptor beta chains follows, all from one sample in a study of naive and memory T cell subsets. From the UMI-ligation and nested PCR reads, TCRdb called clonotypes with MiXCR, one entry per CDR3 protein. The sample yields about 85,000 distinct CDR3 sequences, roughly 13% seen once. The sample taken for sequencing was central memory CD4+ T cells from blood. The receptors were sampled from a human donor in good health. Both conserved end residues are part of each CDR3. D genes are given only for firm matches. The size entry is marked missing in some rows and otherwise reads once, few, many or a size class.

J,V,D,size,CDR3,DNA
TRBJ2-1,TRBV3-1,TRBD2,few,CASSQVLAGGNEQFF,TGTGCCAGCAGCCAAGTACTAGCGGGAGGCAATGAGCAGTTCTTC
TRBJ2-1,TRBV2,NA,NA,CASSERNEQFF,TGTGCCAGCAGTGAACGCAATGAGCAGTTCTTC
TRBJ1-2,TRBV20-1,NA,NA,CSARDLGGYGYTF,TGCAGTGCTAGAGATTTAGGCGGCTATGGCTACACCTTC
TRBJ1-2,TRBV6-1,TRBD1,NA,CASTDGRGASYGYTF,TGTGCCAGCACCGACGGCAGGGGGGCGTCCTATGGCTACACCTTC
TRBJ1-1,TRBV7-2,NA,NA,CASRRQGPEAFF,TGTGCCAGCAGGCGTCAGGGGCCTGAAGCTTTCTTT
TRBJ2-4,TRBV7-2,NA,NA,CASSAQTSLAKNIQYF,TGTGCCAGCAGCGCCCAGACCAGCTTAGCCAAAAACATTCAGTACTTC
TRBJ2-2,TRBV20-1,NA,few,CSAMGSNTGELFF,TGCAGTGCTATGGGATCTAACACCGGGGAGCTGTTTTTT
TRBJ2-3,TRBV20-1,TRBD2,NA,CSARELAGVAPDTQYF,TGCAGTGCTAGAGAACTAGCGGGAGTAGCACCGGATACGCAGTATTTT
TRBJ2-5,TRBV7-2,NA,NA,CASTVSGREAETQYF,TGTGCCAGCACCGTGTCGGGAAGGGAGGCAGAGACCCAGTACTTC
TRBJ1-1,TRBV6-2/TRBV6-3,NA,NA,CASSYRNKLNTEAFF,TGTGCCAGCAGTTACAGGAACAAATTAAACACTGAAGCTTTCTTT
TRBJ1-1,TRBV12-3/TRBV12-4,NA,NA,CASSLGDEAFF,TGTGCCAGCAGTTTAGGGGATGAAGCTTTCTTT
TRBJ2-3,TRBV5-1,NA,NA,CASSLAQALTDTQYF,TGCGCCAGCAGCTTGGCTCAGGCTCTCACAGATACGCAGTATTTT
TRBJ2-1,TRBV10-3,NA,few,CAISGNGNNEQFF,TGTGCCATCAGTGGAAACGGGAACAATGAGCAGTTCTTC
TRBJ2-1,TRBV7-2,TRBD2,many,CASSSHSGTSSLDEQFF,TGTGCCAGCAGCTCTCACTCCGGGACTAGCTCTTTAGATGAGCAGTTCTTC
TRBJ2-6,TRBV28,NA,many,CASSLAGSGANVLTF,TGTGCCAGCAGTTTAGCGGGCTCTGGGGCCAACGTCCTGACTTTC
TRBJ2-3,TRBV4-1,TRBD2,many,CASSQEKGTSGTSTFRDTQYF,TGCGCCAGCAGCCAAGAAAAGGGGACTAGCGGGACGTCAACCTTTAGAGATACGCAGTATTTT